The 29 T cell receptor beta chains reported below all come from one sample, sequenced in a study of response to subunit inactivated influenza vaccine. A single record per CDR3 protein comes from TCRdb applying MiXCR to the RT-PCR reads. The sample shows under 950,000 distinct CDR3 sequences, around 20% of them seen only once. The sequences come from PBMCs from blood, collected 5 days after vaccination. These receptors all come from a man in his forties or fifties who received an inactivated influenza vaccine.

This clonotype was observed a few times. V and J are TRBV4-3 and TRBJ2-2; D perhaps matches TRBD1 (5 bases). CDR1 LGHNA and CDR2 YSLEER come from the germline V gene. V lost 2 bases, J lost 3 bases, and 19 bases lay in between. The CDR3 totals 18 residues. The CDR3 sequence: CASSQSSPGRADTGELFF. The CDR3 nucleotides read TGCGCCAGCAGCCAAAGCTCCCCGGGCAGGGCGGACACCGGGGAGCTGTTTTTT.

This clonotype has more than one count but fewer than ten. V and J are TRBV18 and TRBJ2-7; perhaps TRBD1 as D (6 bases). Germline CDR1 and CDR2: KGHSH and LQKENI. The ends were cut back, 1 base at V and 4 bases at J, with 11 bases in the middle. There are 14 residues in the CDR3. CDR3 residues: CASSPLPGDYEQYF. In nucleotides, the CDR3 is TGTGCCAGCTCACCACTCCCAGGGGATTACGAGCAGTACTTC.

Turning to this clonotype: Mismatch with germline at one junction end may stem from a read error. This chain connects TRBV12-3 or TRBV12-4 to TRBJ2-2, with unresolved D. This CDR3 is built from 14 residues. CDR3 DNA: TGTGCCAGCAGTTTAATGCGTAACACCGAGGAGCTGTTTTTT. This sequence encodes CASSLMRNTEELFF.

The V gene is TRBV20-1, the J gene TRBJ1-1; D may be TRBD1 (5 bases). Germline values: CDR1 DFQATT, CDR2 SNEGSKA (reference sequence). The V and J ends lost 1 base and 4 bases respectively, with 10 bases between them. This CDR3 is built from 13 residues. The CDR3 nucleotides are TGCAGTGCTAGAGCCGGGGGGTCCACTGAAGCTTTCTTT. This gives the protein CSARAGGSTEAFF.

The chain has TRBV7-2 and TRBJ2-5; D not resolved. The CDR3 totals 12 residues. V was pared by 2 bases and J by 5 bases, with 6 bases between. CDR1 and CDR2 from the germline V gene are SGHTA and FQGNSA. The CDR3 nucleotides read TGTGCCAGCAGCTTAATCCCCGAGACCCAGTACTTC. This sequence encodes CASSLIPETQYF.

CDR3 in DNA: TGTGCCAGCACTTTCGGGGGGCCCAACATTCAGTACTTC. It yields the protein CASTFGGPNIQYF. V usage is TRBV12-3 or TRBV12-4 and J usage is TRBJ2-4; a weak D match, TRBD2 (7 bases). This CDR3 has 13 amino acids. With 7 bases removed from V and 7 bases from J, the gap between germline ends came to 14 bases.

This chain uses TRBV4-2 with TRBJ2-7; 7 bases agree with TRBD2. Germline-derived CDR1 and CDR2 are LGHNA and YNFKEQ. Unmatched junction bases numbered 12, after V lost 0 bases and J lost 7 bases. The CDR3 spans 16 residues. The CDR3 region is CASSQERRLAYLEQYF. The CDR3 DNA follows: TGTGCCAGCAGCCAAGAGCGGAGACTAGCCTACCTGGAGCAGTACTTC.

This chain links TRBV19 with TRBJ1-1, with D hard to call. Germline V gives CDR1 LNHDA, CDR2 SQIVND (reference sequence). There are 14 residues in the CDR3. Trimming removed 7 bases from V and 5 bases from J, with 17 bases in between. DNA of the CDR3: TGTGCCAGTACCATACAAGGGCCTGTGACTGAAGCTTTCTTT. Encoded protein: CASTIQGPVTEAFF.

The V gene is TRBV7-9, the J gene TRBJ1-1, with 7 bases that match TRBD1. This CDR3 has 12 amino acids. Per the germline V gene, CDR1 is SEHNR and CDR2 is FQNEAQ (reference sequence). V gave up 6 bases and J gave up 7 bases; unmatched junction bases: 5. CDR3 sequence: CASRSGQLEAFF. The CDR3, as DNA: TGTGCCAGCAGATCGGGACAGCTTGAAGCTTTCTTT.

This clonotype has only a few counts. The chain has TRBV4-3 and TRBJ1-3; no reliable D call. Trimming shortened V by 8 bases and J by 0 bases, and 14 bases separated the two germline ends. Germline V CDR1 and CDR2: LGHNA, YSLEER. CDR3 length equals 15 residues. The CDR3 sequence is CASSAGVDSGNTIYF. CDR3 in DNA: TGCGCCAGCTCGGCCGGGGTCGACTCTGGAAACACCATATATTTT.

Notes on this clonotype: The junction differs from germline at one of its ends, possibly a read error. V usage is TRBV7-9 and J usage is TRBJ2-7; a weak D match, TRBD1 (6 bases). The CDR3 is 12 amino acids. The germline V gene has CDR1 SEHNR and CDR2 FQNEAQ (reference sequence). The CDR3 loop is CASSLSVDRLRF. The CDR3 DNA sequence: TGTGCCAGCAGCTTGTCGGTCGACAGGCTACGCTTC.

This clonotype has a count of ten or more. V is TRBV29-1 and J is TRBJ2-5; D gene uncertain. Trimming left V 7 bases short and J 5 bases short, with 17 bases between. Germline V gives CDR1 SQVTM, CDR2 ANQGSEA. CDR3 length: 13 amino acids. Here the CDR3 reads CSGSTGRRETQYF. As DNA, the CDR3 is TGCAGCGGATCAACCGGCAGGCGGGAGACCCAGTACTTC.

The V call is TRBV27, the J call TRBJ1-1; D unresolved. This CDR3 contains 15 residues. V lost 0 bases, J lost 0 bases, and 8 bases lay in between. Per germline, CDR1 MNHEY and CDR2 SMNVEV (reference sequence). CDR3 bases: TGTGCCAGCAGTTTATCGTCCGTTTTGAACACTGAAGCTTTCTTT. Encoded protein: CASSLSSVLNTEAFF.

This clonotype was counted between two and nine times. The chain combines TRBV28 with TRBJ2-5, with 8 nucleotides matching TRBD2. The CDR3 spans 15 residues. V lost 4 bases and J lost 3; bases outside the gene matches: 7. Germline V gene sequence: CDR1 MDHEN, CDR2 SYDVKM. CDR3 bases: TGTGCCAGCAGTTCGGGACTAGTCCCCAAAGAGACCCAGTACTTC. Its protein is CASSSGLVPKETQYF.

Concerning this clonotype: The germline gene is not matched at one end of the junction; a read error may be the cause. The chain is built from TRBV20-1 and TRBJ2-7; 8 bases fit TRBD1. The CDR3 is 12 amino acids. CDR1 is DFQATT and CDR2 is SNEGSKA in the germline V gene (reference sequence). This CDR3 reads CSAAGTGYVQYF. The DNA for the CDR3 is TGCAGTGCTGCCGGGACAGGTTACGTGCAGTACTTC.

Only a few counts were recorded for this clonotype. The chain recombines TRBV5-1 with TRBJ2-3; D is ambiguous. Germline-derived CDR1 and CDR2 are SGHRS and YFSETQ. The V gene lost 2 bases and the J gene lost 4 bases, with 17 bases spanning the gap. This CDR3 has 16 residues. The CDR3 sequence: CASSFGGRHGADTQYF. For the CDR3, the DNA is TGCGCCAGCAGCTTCGGCGGCAGGCATGGGGCAGATACGCAGTATTTT.

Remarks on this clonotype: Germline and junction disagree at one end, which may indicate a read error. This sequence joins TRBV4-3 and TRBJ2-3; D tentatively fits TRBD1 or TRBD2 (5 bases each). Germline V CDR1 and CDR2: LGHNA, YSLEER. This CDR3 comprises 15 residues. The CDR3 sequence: CASSQDPGPEDTQSF. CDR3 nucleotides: TGCGCCAGCAGCCAAGATCCGGGGCCGGAGGATACGCAGTCTTTT.

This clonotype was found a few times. CDR3 loop: CSARDQGQGNEKLFF. For the CDR3, the DNA is TGCAGTGCTAGAGATCAAGGCCAGGGGAATGAAAAACTGTTTTTT. The chain combines TRBV20-1 with TRBJ1-4, with D possibly being TRBD1 (6 bases). The germline CDR1 and CDR2 sequences are DFQATT and SNEGSKA (reference sequence). The CDR3 is 15 residues long. V lost 0 bases to trimming and J lost 5 bases, with 13 bases between them.

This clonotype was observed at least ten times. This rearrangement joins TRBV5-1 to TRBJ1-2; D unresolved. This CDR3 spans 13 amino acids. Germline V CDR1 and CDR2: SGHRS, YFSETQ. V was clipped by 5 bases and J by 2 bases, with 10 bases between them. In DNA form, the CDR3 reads TGCGCCAGCAGGGATCAGGAGAACTATGGCTACACCTTC. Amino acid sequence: CASRDQENYGYTF. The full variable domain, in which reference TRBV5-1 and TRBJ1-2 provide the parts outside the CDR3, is KAGVTQTPRYLIKTRGQQVTLSCSPISGHRSVSWYQQTPGQGLQFLFEYFSETQRNKGNFPGRFSGRQFSNSRSEMNVSTLELGDSALYLCASRDQENYGYTFGSGTRLTVV.

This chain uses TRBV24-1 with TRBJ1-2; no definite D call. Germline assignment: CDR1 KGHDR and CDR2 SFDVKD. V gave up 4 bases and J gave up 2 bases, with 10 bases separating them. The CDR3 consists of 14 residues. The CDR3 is CATSEDSANYGYTF. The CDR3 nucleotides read TGTGCCACCAGTGAAGATAGTGCGAACTATGGCTACACCTTC.

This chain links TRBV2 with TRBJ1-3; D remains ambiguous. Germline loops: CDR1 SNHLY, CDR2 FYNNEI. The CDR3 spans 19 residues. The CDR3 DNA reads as TGTACCATCAGTTTTGGGCGGAATCTTCACGGCCACTCTGGAAACACCATATATTTT. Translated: CTISFGRNLHGHSGNTIYF.

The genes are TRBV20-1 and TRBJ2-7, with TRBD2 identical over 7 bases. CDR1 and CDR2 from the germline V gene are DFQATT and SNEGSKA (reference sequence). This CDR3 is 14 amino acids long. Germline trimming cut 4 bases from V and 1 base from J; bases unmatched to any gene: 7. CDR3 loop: CSATTKRGSYEQYF. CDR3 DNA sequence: TGCAGTGCTACCACCAAGCGGGGATCCTACGAGCAGTACTTC.

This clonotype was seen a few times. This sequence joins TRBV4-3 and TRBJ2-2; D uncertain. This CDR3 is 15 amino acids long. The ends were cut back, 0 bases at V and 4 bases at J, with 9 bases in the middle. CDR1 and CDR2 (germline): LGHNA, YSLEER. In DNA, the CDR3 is TGCGCCAGCAGCCAAGATCCCATTGGCACCGGGGAGCTGTTTTTT. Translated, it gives CASSQDPIGTGELFF.

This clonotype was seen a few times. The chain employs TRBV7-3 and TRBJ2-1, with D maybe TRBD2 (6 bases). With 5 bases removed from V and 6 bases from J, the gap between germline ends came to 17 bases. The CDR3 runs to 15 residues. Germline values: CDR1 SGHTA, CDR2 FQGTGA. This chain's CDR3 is CASSQQPGAPNEQFF. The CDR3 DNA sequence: TGTGCCAGCAGCCAGCAACCGGGAGCCCCCAATGAGCAGTTCTTC.

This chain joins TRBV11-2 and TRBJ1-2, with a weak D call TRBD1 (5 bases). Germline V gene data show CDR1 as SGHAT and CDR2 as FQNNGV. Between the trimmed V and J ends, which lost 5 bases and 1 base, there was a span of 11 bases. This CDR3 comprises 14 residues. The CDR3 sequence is CASSPAGDNYGYTF. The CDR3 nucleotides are TGTGCCAGCAGCCCAGCGGGGGATAACTATGGCTACACCTTC.

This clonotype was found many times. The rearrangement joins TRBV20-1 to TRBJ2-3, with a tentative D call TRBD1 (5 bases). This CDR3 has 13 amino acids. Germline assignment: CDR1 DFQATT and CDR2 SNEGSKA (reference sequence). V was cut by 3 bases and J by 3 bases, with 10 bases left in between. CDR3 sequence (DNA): TGCAGTGCTAGCGCGACAGCTACAGATACGCAGTATTTT. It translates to CSASATATDTQYF.

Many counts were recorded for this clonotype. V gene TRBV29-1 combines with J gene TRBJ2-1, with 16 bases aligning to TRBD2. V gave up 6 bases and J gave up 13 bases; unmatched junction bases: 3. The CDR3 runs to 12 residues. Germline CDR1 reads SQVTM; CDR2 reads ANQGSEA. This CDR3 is CSVGTSGRAQFF. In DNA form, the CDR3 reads TGCAGCGTCGGGACTAGCGGGAGGGCCCAGTTCTTC.

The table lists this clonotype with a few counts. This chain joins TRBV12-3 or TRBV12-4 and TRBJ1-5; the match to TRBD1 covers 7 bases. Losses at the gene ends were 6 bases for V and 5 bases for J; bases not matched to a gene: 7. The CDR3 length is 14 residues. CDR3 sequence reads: CASRLGTADQPQHF. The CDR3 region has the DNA TGTGCCAGCAGGCTTGGGACAGCAGATCAGCCCCAGCATTTT.

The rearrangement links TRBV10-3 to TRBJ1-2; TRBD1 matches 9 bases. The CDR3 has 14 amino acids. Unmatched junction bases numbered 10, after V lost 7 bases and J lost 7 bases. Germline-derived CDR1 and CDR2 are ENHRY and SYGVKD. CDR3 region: CAITSGTGHFGYTF. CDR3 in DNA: TGTGCCATCACCTCCGGGACAGGGCATTTTGGCTACACCTTC.